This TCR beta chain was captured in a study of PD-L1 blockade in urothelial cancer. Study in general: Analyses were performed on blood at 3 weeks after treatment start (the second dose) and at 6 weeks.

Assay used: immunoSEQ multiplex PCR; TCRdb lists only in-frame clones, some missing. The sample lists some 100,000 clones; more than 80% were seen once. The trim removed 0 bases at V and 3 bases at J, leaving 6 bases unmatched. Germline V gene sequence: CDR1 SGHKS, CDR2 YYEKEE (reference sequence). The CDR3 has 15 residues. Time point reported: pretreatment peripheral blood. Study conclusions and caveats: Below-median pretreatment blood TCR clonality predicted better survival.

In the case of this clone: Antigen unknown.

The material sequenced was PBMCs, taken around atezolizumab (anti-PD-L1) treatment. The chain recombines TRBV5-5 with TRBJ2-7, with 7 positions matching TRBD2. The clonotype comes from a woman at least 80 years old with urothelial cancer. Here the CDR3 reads CASSLGLAGLYEQYF. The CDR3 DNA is TGTGCCAGCAGCTTGGGACTAGCTGGGCTCTACGAGCAGTACTTC.